This TCR beta chain derives from a study of T cells after yellow fever vaccination (dated by TCRdb to about 2019). With respect to the entire study: Libraries from fractions with low cell numbers were prepared with the SMART-Seq v4 Ultra Low Input RNA kit. Blood was drawn at multiple timepoints before and after primary and secondary immunization, with bulk PBMC replicates and cell subsets isolated. To follow T-cell clones before and after both primary and booster YFV17D yellow fever vaccination, bulk TCR alpha and beta repertoires underwent longitudinal sequencing. Two healthy male donors, one aged 18 to 30 and one aged 30 to 40 years, made up the cohort.

On the study overall, not on this receptor specifically: The study included only two donors, which limits how far the findings can be generalized. After the booster, most clones that had expanded after primary vaccination were detected again (around 95% of CD4 and about 88% of CD8), suggesting broad maintenance of memory. A small share of clonotypes was detected in both CD4 and CD8 compartments, with the overlap likely arising from convergent recombination. Because abundant contaminating clonotypes from the bulk population could be contained in FACS-sorted repertoires, computational filtering was required. Compared with the primary T-cell response, the secondary T-cell response was faster but weaker, reaching its peak on day 5 rather than on day 15.

Sequencing used an Illumina NovaSeq 6000. TCR cDNA was synthesized by 5'RACE template switching, through which a universal primer site and unique molecular identifiers were introduced. Priming of cDNA synthesis was performed from both the TCR alpha and TCR beta constant segments. Two PCR steps were used to amplify libraries, with sample barcodes and sequencing adapters being added in the second step. Sequencing of the libraries was done on either Illumina HiSeq 2500 (2x100 bp) or NovaSeq (2x150 bp). The paper's processing steps were these. Reads were demultiplexed and collapsed into UMI consensus sequences with MIGEC, and V(D)J alignment was performed with MiXCR. Using edgeR on replicate PBMC samples, clonotypes were called vaccine-responding if FDR was below 0.01 and the log2 fold change was above 5 up to day 15. Each bulk clonotype received a CD4 or CD8 identity based on whether the sequenced CD4 or CD8 repertoire contained that clonotype at higher abundance. The raw public data were reprocessed by TCRdb itself: fastp quality trimming at Q25, MiXCR clonotype calling, in-frame beta chains only. Each CDR3 protein appears once, grouped with its most common genes and DNA. What appears here as the V and J calls and clone size reflects TCRdb's work, not the paper's. Counted in this sample were a few hundred thousand distinct CDR3 sequences; more than 3.5% of them appeared once. The ten top clones hold under 20% of the sample.

The treatment or condition label, as the study defines it: live attenuated yellow fever vaccine strain. At each blood-draw timepoint, two biological replicates of bulk PBMCs were obtained. PBMCs were isolated from peripheral blood using a standard Ficoll-Paque protocol. RNA was extracted with TriZol from bulk PBMCs, CD4 and CD8 fractions, and dextramer-positive and dextramer-negative fractions. In its sample, this clonotype was seen many times. No antigen is known for it. Base quality data are lacking; no much larger clone is found one base away. The CDR3 contains 15 residues, cysteine and phenylalanine counted. Only the CDR3 region is kept as DNA, spanning 45 bases read in frame from base 1. V lost 4 bases and J lost 10 bases, and the count of bases not matched to a germline gene is 11. CDR1 and CDR2 (GTSNPN, SVGIG) derive from the germline V gene (reference sequence).

Sample: PBMCs, taken 15 days after the yellow fever booster vaccination. This receptor was taken from a young man who received the YFV17D yellow fever vaccine. The chain was built from TRBV30 and TRBJ2-1; TRBD2 fits 12 bases in the junction. The CDR3: CAWTSGGAVWSEQFF. The DNA reads TGTGCCTGGACTAGCGGGGGGGCCGTATGGAGCGAGCAGTTCTTC.